Listed below are T cell receptor beta chains from one sample, sequenced in a study of CD8 T cells in Susac syndrome. TCRdb re-analysed the immunoSEQ multiplex PCR reads in MiXCR, keeping a single row per CDR3 protein. The sample has about 150,000 distinct CDR3 sequences, approximately 95% seen once. The specimen sequenced was CD4+ T cells from PBMCs. These receptors originate from a human donor with Susac syndrome. Each CDR3 is given with its conserved first and last residue. A D gene is named only where the DNA matches it firmly. Size is omitted from some rows. Given values are once, few, many or a class for expanded clones.

CDR3: CASSLAQASYGYTF; DNA: TGTGCCAGCAGCTTAGCCCAGGCGAGCTATGGCTACACCTTC; D: .; size: .; V: TRBV7-9; J: TRBJ1-2
CDR3: CASSATGANSPLHF; DNA: TGTGCCAGCAGTGCGACAGGGGCGAATTCACCCCTCCACTTT; D: TRBD1; size: once; V: TRBV25-1; J: TRBJ1-6
CDR3: CSADRDRGKKLFF; DNA: TGCAGTGCAGACCGGGACAGGGGTAAAAAACTGTTTTTT; D: TRBD1; size: .; V: TRBV20-1; J: TRBJ1-4
CDR3: CSARQPGLAGTPQFF; DNA: TGCAGTGCTAGACAACCGGGACTAGCGGGAACCCCGCAGTTCTTC; D: TRBD2; size: .; V: TRBV20-1; J: TRBJ2-1
CDR3: CATSRDANLAGGPGTQYF; DNA: TGTGCCACCAGCAGAGATGCCAACCTAGCGGGAGGGCCCGGTACGCAGTATTTT; D: TRBD2; size: .; V: TRBV15; J: TRBJ2-3
CDR3: CASSQFTSERAGLGDEQFF; DNA: TGCGCCAGCAGTCAATTTACCAGCGAGAGGGCCGGTCTGGGGGATGAGCAGTTCTTC; D: .; size: .; V: TRBV23-1; J: TRBJ2-1
CDR3: CATQPHSPLHF; DNA: TGTGCCACCCAACCCCATTCACCCCTCCACTTT; D: .; size: .; V: TRBV21-1; J: TRBJ1-6
CDR3: CASGRDRVSYEQYF; DNA: TGTGCCAGCGGAAGAGACAGGGTCTCCTACGAGCAGTACTTC; D: TRBD1; size: .; V: TRBV11-2; J: TRBJ2-7
CDR3: CASSMGRDGNQPQHF; DNA: TGTGCCAGTAGTATGGGAAGGGATGGCAATCAGCCCCAGCATTTT; D: .; size: .; V: TRBV19; J: TRBJ1-5
CDR3: CSASVSGNTDTQYF; DNA: TGCAGTGCTAGTGTTAGCGGGAACACAGATACGCAGTATTTT; D: TRBD2; size: once; V: TRBV20-1; J: TRBJ2-3
CDR3: CASRPEPLTDTQYF; DNA: TGCGCCAGCAGACCCGAACCCCTCACAGATACGCAGTATTTT; D: .; size: .; V: TRBV5-1; J: TRBJ2-3
CDR3: CSAKPGGRSQFF; DNA: TGCAGTGCTAAGCCAGGGGGGCGTTCACAGTTCTTC; D: .; size: .; V: TRBV20-1; J: TRBJ2-1
CDR3: CASSGREGIVYEQYF; DNA: TGTGCCAGCAGTGGGCGGGAGGGTATTGTCTACGAGCAGTACTTC; D: TRBD2; size: .; V: TRBV12-3/TRBV12-4; J: TRBJ2-7
CDR3: CASSRSGTLTYEQYF; DNA: TGTGCCAGCAGCCGATCCGGGACGTTGACCTACGAGCAGTACTTC; D: .; size: .; V: TRBV3-1; J: TRBJ2-7
CDR3: CASETQGTSTDTQYF; DNA: TGTGCCAGCGAGACACAGGGGACTAGCACAGATACGCAGTATTTT; D: .; size: .; V: TRBV2; J: TRBJ2-3
CDR3: CASSPGQGSGYTF; DNA: TGTGCCAGCAGCCCAGGACAGGGGAGCGGCTACACCTTC; D: TRBD1; size: once; V: TRBV12-3/TRBV12-4; J: TRBJ1-2
CDR3: CSASPATTYTF; DNA: TGCAGTGCTAGTCCCGCCACTACCTACACCTTC; D: .; size: .; V: TRBV20-1; J: TRBJ1-2
CDR3: CASSQATANTQYF; DNA: TGCGCCAGCAGCCAAGCCACGGCGAATACGCAGTATTTT; D: .; size: .; V: TRBV4-1; J: TRBJ2-3
CDR3: CAISEPGTVANYGYTF; DNA: TGTGCCATCAGTGAGCCCGGGACAGTAGCTAACTATGGCTACACCTTC; D: TRBD1; size: .; V: TRBV10-3; J: TRBJ1-2
CDR3: CASRPSPGELFF; DNA: TGTGCCAGCCGACCGTCCCCCGGGGAGCTGTTTTTT; D: .; size: .; V: TRBV6-5; J: TRBJ2-2
CDR3: CASSLGGASAETQYF; DNA: TGTGCCAGCAGCTTAGGTGGGGCTAGCGCGGAGACCCAGTACTTC; D: .; size: once; V: TRBV7-2; J: TRBJ2-5
CDR3: CASSPVGTSGSTDTQYF; DNA: TGTGCCAGCAGTCCCGTTGGGACTAGCGGTAGCACAGATACGCAGTATTTT; D: TRBD2; size: .; V: TRBV28; J: TRBJ2-3
CDR3: CASSQGDREKDTQYF; DNA: TGTGCCAGCAGCCAAGGTGACAGGGAGAAAGATACGCAGTATTTT; D: TRBD1; size: .; V: TRBV4-2; J: TRBJ2-3
CDR3: CSVELAGPNSYEQYF; DNA: TGCAGCGTTGAACTAGCGGGGCCTAACTCCTACGAGCAGTACTTC; D: TRBD2; size: once; V: TRBV29-1; J: TRBJ2-7
CDR3: CASTDDRGNTEAFF; DNA: TGTGCCAGCACCGACGACAGGGGGAACACTGAAGCTTTCTTT; D: TRBD1; size: once; V: TRBV12-3/TRBV12-4; J: TRBJ1-1
CDR3: CASSVGWDNEQFF; DNA: TGTGCCAGCAGTGTCGGGTGGGACAATGAGCAGTTCTTC; D: .; size: once; V: TRBV6-1; J: TRBJ2-1
CDR3: CSAREAGVVFHNEQFF; DNA: TGCAGTGCTAGAGAAGCGGGAGTGGTTTTCCACAATGAGCAGTTCTTC; D: TRBD2; size: once; V: TRBV20-1; J: TRBJ2-1
CDR3: CASAGYNEQFF; DNA: TGTGCTAGTGCAGGGTACAATGAGCAGTTCTTC; D: .; size: .; V: TRBV12-5; J: TRBJ2-1
CDR3: CASSPLGRPSTDTQYF; DNA: TGTGCCAGCTCCCCCTTGGGGCGTCCCAGCACAGATACGCAGTATTTT; D: .; size: .; V: TRBV19; J: TRBJ2-3
CDR3: CSAGLAGSYEQYF; DNA: TGCAGTGCTGGTTTAGCGGGGAGCTACGAGCAGTACTTC; D: TRBD2; size: .; V: TRBV20-1; J: TRBJ2-7
CDR3: CASQTSGVTDTQYF; DNA: TGTGCCAGCCAGACTAGTGGAGTCACAGATACGCAGTATTTT; D: .; size: .; V: TRBV28; J: TRBJ2-3
CDR3: CASSSQGTGANVLTF; DNA: TGTGCCAGCAGCTCCCAGGGTACTGGGGCCAACGTCCTGACTTTC; D: .; size: few; V: TRBV28; J: TRBJ2-6
CDR3: CSARDFGGPNEKLFF; DNA: TGCAGTGCTAGAGATTTTGGGGGCCCGAATGAAAAACTGTTTTTT; D: .; size: .; V: TRBV20-1; J: TRBJ1-4
CDR3: CASSLGTLYEQYF; DNA: TGTGCCAGCAGTTTGGGGACCCTCTACGAGCAGTACTTC; D: .; size: .; V: TRBV12-3/TRBV12-4; J: TRBJ2-7
CDR3: CASTLLTGQNSTDTQYF; DNA: TGCGCCAGCACGCTTCTTACAGGGCAAAATAGTACAGATACGCAGTATTTT; D: .; size: .; V: TRBV23-1; J: TRBJ2-3
CDR3: CASSQDPNRQDGYTF; DNA: TGCGCCAGCAGCCAAGACCCCAACCGACAGGATGGCTACACCTTC; D: .; size: .; V: TRBV4-1; J: TRBJ1-2
CDR3: CASSLDLGRTEAFF; DNA: TGTGCCAGCAGCTTAGATCTGGGGAGGACTGAAGCTTTCTTT; D: .; size: .; V: TRBV11-2; J: TRBJ1-1
CDR3: CSARGPGLAIETQYF; DNA: TGCAGTGCTAGAGGCCCGGGACTTGCCATAGAGACCCAGTACTTC; D: .; size: .; V: TRBV20-1; J: TRBJ2-5
CDR3: CASSQPQGKGGYTF; DNA: TGCGCCAGCAGCCAACCCCAGGGAAAGGGAGGCTACACCTTC; D: .; size: .; V: TRBV4-1; J: TRBJ1-2
CDR3: CSVGTSFETQYF; DNA: TGCAGCGTGGGGACTAGCTTTGAGACCCAGTACTTC; D: TRBD2; size: .; V: TRBV29-1; J: TRBJ2-5
CDR3: CASRSKGTSYEQYF; DNA: TGTGCCAGCAGGTCCAAGGGGACCTCCTACGAGCAGTACTTC; D: .; size: .; V: TRBV11-2; J: TRBJ2-7